A selection of T cell receptor beta chains follows, all from one sample in a study of shared clonotypes between healthy human individuals. Here immunoSEQ multiplex PCR was the method, and the copy in TCRdb shows in-frame clones only, minus some. The data hold 1 million to 1.2 million clones, with about 72% observed a single time. The source material was memory CD4+ T cells from PBMCs. Receptor source: a man in his late teens or twenties in good health. Some clones in this sample may be carry-over from other donors' samples. CDR3s include the opening cysteine and the closing phenylalanine or tryptophan. D genes are given only for firm matches. Rows may omit the clone size; those that give it use once, few, many or a size class.

d_call: .; clone_size: .; cdr3_length: 12; v_call: TRBV2; j_call: TRBJ1-4; cdr3_nt: TGTGCCAGCAGTGAAGAACCTGAAAAACTGTTTTTT; cdr3_aa: CASSEEPEKLFF
d_call: .; clone_size: .; cdr3_length: 17; v_call: TRBV6-1; j_call: TRBJ2-1; cdr3_nt: TGTGCCAGCAGTGGGGGAGTTCTGGCGTCCCTAGTGAATGAGCAGTTCTTC; cdr3_aa: CASSGGVLASLVNEQFF
d_call: .; clone_size: .; cdr3_length: 13; v_call: TRBV28; j_call: TRBJ1-6; cdr3_nt: TGTGCCAGCCGGGACCGCCCGGGGGGGCCCCTCCACTTT; cdr3_aa: CASRDRPGGPLHF
d_call: TRBD2; clone_size: .; cdr3_length: 18; v_call: TRBV19; j_call: TRBJ2-5; cdr3_nt: TGTGCCAGTTCCCTGGCCGGGGCGGGACTAGCGGGGAGAGAGACCCAGTACTTC; cdr3_aa: CASSLAGAGLAGRETQYF
d_call: TRBD1; clone_size: few; cdr3_length: 18; v_call: TRBV7-9; j_call: TRBJ2-6; cdr3_nt: TGTGCCAGCGGGGGGACAGGGGGCGAAACTACTGGGGCCAACGTCCTGACTTTC; cdr3_aa: CASGGTGGETTGANVLTF
d_call: .; clone_size: .; cdr3_length: 13; v_call: TRBV19; j_call: TRBJ1-2; cdr3_nt: TGTGCCAGTAGTATCGTAGATCTCTATGGCTACACCTTC; cdr3_aa: CASSIVDLYGYTF
d_call: .; clone_size: .; cdr3_length: 17; v_call: TRBV28; j_call: TRBJ1-2; cdr3_nt: TGTGCCAGCAGTTCCCATTCCCCGGACAGCTCGAGCTATGGCTACACCTTC; cdr3_aa: CASSSHSPDSSSYGYTF
d_call: .; clone_size: .; cdr3_length: 14; v_call: TRBV13; j_call: TRBJ2-3; cdr3_nt: TGTGCCAGCAGCTCGACTACAACCACAGATACGCAGTATTTT; cdr3_aa: CASSSTTTTDTQYF
d_call: .; clone_size: .; cdr3_length: 13; v_call: TRBV6-1; j_call: TRBJ1-2; cdr3_nt: TGTGCCAGCAGTTCAACAGGGCTCTATGGCTACACCTTC; cdr3_aa: CASSSTGLYGYTF
d_call: .; clone_size: .; cdr3_length: 19; v_call: TRBV19; j_call: TRBJ1-3; cdr3_nt: TGTGCCAGTAGTATAGGTATGGGGGGGGCGACGTCTTCTGGAAACACCATATATTTT; cdr3_aa: CASSIGMGGATSSGNTIYF
d_call: TRBD1; clone_size: many; cdr3_length: 15; v_call: TRBV30; j_call: TRBJ2-2; cdr3_nt: TGTGCCTGGAGTATGACGACAGGGCGTCCCGGGGAGCTGTTTTTT; cdr3_aa: CAWSMTTGRPGELFF
d_call: .; clone_size: .; cdr3_length: 15; v_call: TRBV11-2; j_call: TRBJ1-1; cdr3_nt: TGTGCCAGCAGCCCCACGGCTGGCGTGAACACTGAAGCTTTCTTT; cdr3_aa: CASSPTAGVNTEAFF
d_call: TRBD2; clone_size: .; cdr3_length: 15; v_call: TRBV28; j_call: TRBJ2-1; cdr3_nt: TGTGCCAGCAGTTTAGGCGGGAGTCCCTACAATGAGCAGTTCTTC; cdr3_aa: CASSLGGSPYNEQFF
d_call: .; clone_size: .; cdr3_length: 15; v_call: TRBV11-2; j_call: TRBJ1-1; cdr3_nt: TGTGCCAGCAGCCCGCGAGGGATGATGGGTACTGAAGCTTTCTTT; cdr3_aa: CASSPRGMMGTEAFF
d_call: .; clone_size: .; cdr3_length: 15; v_call: TRBV28; j_call: TRBJ1-2; cdr3_nt: TGTGCCAGCAGTGTGGCCGGGCAGCGCAACTATGGCTACACCTTC; cdr3_aa: CASSVAGQRNYGYTF
d_call: TRBD1; clone_size: .; cdr3_length: 17; v_call: TRBV5-4; j_call: TRBJ2-5; cdr3_nt: TGTGCCAGCAGCCCACCCCCGGGACAGGGGACAAGAGAGACCCAGTACTTC; cdr3_aa: CASSPPPGQGTRETQYF
d_call: .; clone_size: once; cdr3_length: 16; v_call: TRBV11-2; j_call: TRBJ2-3; cdr3_nt: TGTGCCAGCAGCCGAACCGGGGTCCCTGGCGCAGATACGCAGTATTTT; cdr3_aa: CASSRTGVPGADTQYF
d_call: .; clone_size: .; cdr3_length: 13; v_call: TRBV6-1; j_call: TRBJ1-2; cdr3_nt: TGTGCCAGCAGCCCAGTGAGGGAGGCTGGCTACACCTTC; cdr3_aa: CASSPVREAGYTF
d_call: .; clone_size: .; cdr3_length: 14; v_call: TRBV6-5; j_call: TRBJ2-3; cdr3_nt: TGTGCCAGCAGTTTGGACCCAAGGACAGATACGCAGTATTTT; cdr3_aa: CASSLDPRTDTQYF
d_call: .; clone_size: .; cdr3_length: 15; v_call: TRBV9; j_call: TRBJ2-3; cdr3_nt: TGTGCCAGCAGCGTAGACCCTGCTAGCAGAAATACGCAGTATTTT; cdr3_aa: CASSVDPASRNTQYF
d_call: TRBD1; clone_size: few; cdr3_length: 14; v_call: TRBV18; j_call: TRBJ1-5; cdr3_nt: TGTGCCAGCTCACTTCAGGACAGGGAACAGCCCCAGCATTTT; cdr3_aa: CASSLQDREQPQHF
d_call: TRBD1; clone_size: few; cdr3_length: 15; v_call: TRBV6-6; j_call: TRBJ1-1; cdr3_nt: TGTGCCAGCAGTTACTCGGAGGGGGCCGGCACTGAAGCTTTCTTT; cdr3_aa: CASSYSEGAGTEAFF
d_call: TRBD2; clone_size: .; cdr3_length: 16; v_call: TRBV5-1; j_call: TRBJ2-5; cdr3_nt: TGCGCCAGCAGCCAACTGCTAGCGGGAGCGGGGGAGACCCAGTACTTC; cdr3_aa: CASSQLLAGAGETQYF
d_call: .; clone_size: many; cdr3_length: 14; v_call: TRBV5-1; j_call: TRBJ1-1; cdr3_nt: TGCGCCAGCAGCTTGGACAGGATGAACACTGAAGCTTTCTTT; cdr3_aa: CASSLDRMNTEAFF
d_call: .; clone_size: .; cdr3_length: 17; v_call: TRBV5-1; j_call: TRBJ1-5; cdr3_nt: TGCGCCAGCAGCTTTAAAATTATGGCAGGGAGGGGACAGCCCCAGCATTTT; cdr3_aa: CASSFKIMAGRGQPQHF
d_call: .; clone_size: .; cdr3_length: 15; v_call: TRBV18; j_call: TRBJ2-7; cdr3_nt: TGTGCCAGCTCACCACCAGAGGGCAGCGACTACGAGCAGTACTTC; cdr3_aa: CASSPPEGSDYEQYF
d_call: TRBD2; clone_size: once; cdr3_length: 18; v_call: TRBV28; j_call: TRBJ2-2; cdr3_nt: TGTGCCAGCAGTTCACCGGGACTAGCGGGATCGCGGTCCGGGGAGCTGTTTTTT; cdr3_aa: CASSSPGLAGSRSGELFF
d_call: TRBD2; clone_size: .; cdr3_length: 15; v_call: TRBV11-2; j_call: TRBJ2-7; cdr3_nt: TGTGCCAGCAGCTTAAAGCCATGGGAGGGCACGGGAGCGGACTTC; cdr3_aa: CASSLKPWEGTGADF
d_call: .; clone_size: .; cdr3_length: 13; v_call: TRBV5-1; j_call: TRBJ2-7; cdr3_nt: TGCGCCAGCAGCTTCGACAGATCATACGAGCAGTACTTC; cdr3_aa: CASSFDRSYEQYF
d_call: .; clone_size: .; cdr3_length: 15; v_call: TRBV28; j_call: TRBJ1-5; cdr3_nt: TGTGCCAGCAGTTTAGCAGGGGAGGACAATCAGCCCCAGCATTTT; cdr3_aa: CASSLAGEDNQPQHF
d_call: .; clone_size: .; cdr3_length: 16; v_call: TRBV4-1; j_call: TRBJ2-7; cdr3_nt: TGCGCCAGCAGCCAAGTCGTAGCGTTTGCTCCCTACGAGCAGTACTTC; cdr3_aa: CASSQVVAFAPYEQYF
d_call: .; clone_size: many; cdr3_length: 14; v_call: TRBV25-1; j_call: TRBJ1-6; cdr3_nt: TGTGCCAGCAGTGAATCCCAGGCTCGGTCACCCCTCCACTTT; cdr3_aa: CASSESQARSPLHF
d_call: .; clone_size: .; cdr3_length: 10; v_call: TRBV25-1; j_call: TRBJ2-5; cdr3_nt: TGTGCCAGCACGGGTGAGACCCAGTACTTC; cdr3_aa: CASTGETQYF
d_call: TRBD2; clone_size: .; cdr3_length: 13; v_call: TRBV29-1; j_call: TRBJ2-5; cdr3_nt: TGCAGCGTTGAGACTAGCGGGAAAGAGACCCAGTACTTC; cdr3_aa: CSVETSGKETQYF
d_call: TRBD1; clone_size: once; cdr3_length: 14; v_call: TRBV6-6; j_call: TRBJ1-3; cdr3_nt: TGTGCCAGCCAAGGGACAGGGGGCGGAAACACCATATATTTT; cdr3_aa: CASQGTGGGNTIYF
d_call: TRBD2; clone_size: .; cdr3_length: 19; v_call: TRBV28; j_call: TRBJ2-1; cdr3_nt: TGTGCCAGCAGTCACTACACCCTCGGACTAGCGGGAGAAAGGAATGAGCAGTTCTTC; cdr3_aa: CASSHYTLGLAGERNEQFF
d_call: .; clone_size: few; cdr3_length: 15; v_call: TRBV2; j_call: TRBJ2-2; cdr3_nt: TGTGCCAGCAGTGAAGGCCAGGGTCGGACCGGGGAGCTGTTTTTT; cdr3_aa: CASSEGQGRTGELFF
d_call: .; clone_size: .; cdr3_length: 14; v_call: TRBV28; j_call: TRBJ1-3; cdr3_nt: TGTGCCAGCAGTTTGTGGGGGGACGGAAACACCATATATTTT; cdr3_aa: CASSLWGDGNTIYF
d_call: TRBD2; clone_size: .; cdr3_length: 16; v_call: TRBV5-4; j_call: TRBJ2-2; cdr3_nt: TGTGCCAGCAGCCCGGGACTAGCGGGAGGGGGCGGGGAGCTGTTTTTT; cdr3_aa: CASSPGLAGGGGELFF
d_call: TRBD1; clone_size: .; cdr3_length: 15; v_call: TRBV5-4; j_call: TRBJ1-1; cdr3_nt: TGTGCCAGCAGCTGGGGACAGGGAATGAACACTGAAGCTTTCTTT; cdr3_aa: CASSWGQGMNTEAFF
d_call: TRBD1; clone_size: .; cdr3_length: 16; v_call: TRBV5-1; j_call: TRBJ2-2; cdr3_nt: TGCGCCAGCCACATCCGACAGGGCTTACGGACCGGGGAGCTGTTTTTT; cdr3_aa: CASHIRQGLRTGELFF
d_call: TRBD2; clone_size: .; cdr3_length: 15; v_call: TRBV5-1; j_call: TRBJ2-3; cdr3_nt: TGCGCCAGCAGTCTGGGACTAGCGCACACAGATACGCAGTATTTT; cdr3_aa: CASSLGLAHTDTQYF
d_call: .; clone_size: .; cdr3_length: 14; v_call: TRBV19; j_call: TRBJ1-3; cdr3_nt: TGTGCCAGTCGCTCGACCCTCTCTGGAAACACCATATATTTT; cdr3_aa: CASRSTLSGNTIYF
d_call: .; clone_size: few; cdr3_length: 13; v_call: TRBV28; j_call: TRBJ2-7; cdr3_nt: TGTGCCAGCAGTTTCCCAGCCGTATACGAGCAGTACTTC; cdr3_aa: CASSFPAVYEQYF
d_call: .; clone_size: .; cdr3_length: 15; v_call: TRBV6-5; j_call: TRBJ2-6; cdr3_nt: TGTGCCAGCAGTTACTCTAACTCTGGGGCCAACGTCCTGACTTTC; cdr3_aa: CASSYSNSGANVLTF
d_call: .; clone_size: few; cdr3_length: 14; v_call: TRBV2; j_call: TRBJ2-1; cdr3_nt: TGTGCCAGCAGCCCCGGGACCTTGTACAATGAGCAGTTCTTC; cdr3_aa: CASSPGTLYNEQFF